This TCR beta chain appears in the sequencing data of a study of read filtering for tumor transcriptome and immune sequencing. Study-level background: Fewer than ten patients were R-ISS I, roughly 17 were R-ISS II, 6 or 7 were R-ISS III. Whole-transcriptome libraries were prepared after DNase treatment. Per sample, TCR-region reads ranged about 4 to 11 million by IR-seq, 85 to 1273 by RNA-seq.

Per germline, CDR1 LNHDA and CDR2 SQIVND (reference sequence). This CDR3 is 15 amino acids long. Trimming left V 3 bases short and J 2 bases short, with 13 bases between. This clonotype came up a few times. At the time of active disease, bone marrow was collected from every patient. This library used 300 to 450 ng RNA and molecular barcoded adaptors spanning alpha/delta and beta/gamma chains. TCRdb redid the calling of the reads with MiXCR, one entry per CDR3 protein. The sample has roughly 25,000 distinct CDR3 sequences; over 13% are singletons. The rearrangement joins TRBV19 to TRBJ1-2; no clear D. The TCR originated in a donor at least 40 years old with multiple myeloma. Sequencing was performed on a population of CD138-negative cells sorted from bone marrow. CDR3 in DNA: TGTGCCAGTAGTATCGCCAAGGGCAGCAACTATGGCTACACCTTC. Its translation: CASSIAKGSNYGYTF.